This T cell receptor beta chain was sequenced during a study of cytomegalovirus exposure and HLA in healthy donors. General study results and limits: TCR beta chains numbering some 160 were designated cytomegalovirus-associated.

The V gene end was trimmed by 3 bases and the J gene end by 3 bases; junction bases not matched to a gene: 11. The V gene's germline CDR1 is SGHTA and CDR2 FQGNSA. The CDR3 totals 17 residues. Donors counted as nominally healthy when sampled, yet unrecorded immune exposures were likely. Use of 60 Vbeta and 13 Jbeta primers characterized the PCR. As handled by the study authors: In a later analysis, some 11 million of 75 million to 85 million unique beta chains occurred in at least two donors. Data came from immunoSEQ multiplex PCR; TCRdb stores just in-frame clones and leaves some out. V and J calls and clone size follow that table, whereas D and trimming were derived from the DNA. The profile shows 250,000 to 300,000 clones, around 90% of them singletons. A remark on this clone: Its matching antigen is unknown.

Sequencing was carried out using PBMCs. The rearrangement uses TRBV7-2 and TRBJ2-3; 8 bases map to TRBD2. The TCR was taken from a girl aged 2-10 years in good health and CMV-seronegative. The DNA of the CDR3 is TGTGCCAGCAGCTTGGGCTACGGGGGGGCGTTGACAGATACGCAGTATTTT. Protein: CASSLGYGGALTDTQYF.